One sample yielded the 22 T cell receptor beta chains listed below, sequenced in a study of naive and memory T cell subsets. Two oligonucleotides, mixed equimolar, formed the beta constant-region primer covering TRBC1 and TRBC2. Via MiXCR, TCRdb re-called the UMI-ligation and nested PCR reads, giving one row per CDR3 protein. The sample yields about 85,000 distinct CDR3 sequences, over 10% seen once. What was sequenced was central memory CD4+ T cells from blood. All receptors derive from a human donor in good health.

This clonotype showed up just a few times. The chain uses TRBV4-1 and TRBJ2-3, with D perhaps TRBD2 (6 bases). This CDR3 contains 16 residues. Trimming pared 0 bases from V and 1 base from J, leaving 11 bases between. Looked up from germline, CDR1 is MGHRA and CDR2 is YSYEKL. The CDR3 DNA follows: TGCGCCAGCAGCCAAGATGCGCGCGGGGGCACAGATACGCAGTATTTT. It yields the protein CASSQDARGGTDTQYF.

This clonotype came up a few times. The gene calls are TRBV20-1 and TRBJ1-3; D uncertain. Germline CDR1 reads DFQATT; CDR2 reads SNEGSKA (reference sequence). The CDR3 spans 14 residues. Trimming removed 6 bases at V and 0 bases at J, with 12 bases between. The chain's CDR3 is CSADESSSGNTIYF. The CDR3 DNA sequence: TGCAGTGCGGACGAGAGTAGCTCTGGAAACACCATATATTTT.

This clonotype was recorded many times. The CDR3 sequence is CASSQPGDRGSWTDTQYF. The CDR3 DNA reads as TGTGCCAGCAGCCAGCCGGGGGACAGGGGGTCCTGGACAGATACGCAGTATTTT. This rearrangement joins TRBV11-2 to TRBJ2-3, with 11 nucleotides matching TRBD1. The CDR3 contains 18 residues. V lost 5 bases to trimming and J lost 3 bases; unmatched junction nucleotides: 13. Germline V gene data show CDR1 as SGHAT and CDR2 as FQNNGV.

This clonotype was seen ten or more times. This chain uses TRBV2 with TRBJ2-3; TRBD2 is a possible D gene (5 bases). Trimming pared 7 bases from V and 2 bases from J, leaving 13 bases between. The length of the CDR3 is 14 residues. The germline gives CDR1 SNHLY, CDR2 FYNNEI. In nucleotides, the CDR3 is TGTGCCAGCAATAAGTGGGGAGACACAGATACGCAGTATTTT. As protein: CASNKWGDTDTQYF.

In this sample, this clonotype turned up a few times. J is TRBJ1-4 and V is TRBV7-9; D is unclear. Trimming left V 5 bases short and J 3 bases short, with 13 bases between. CDR1 is SEHNR, CDR2 FQNEAQ, per germline (reference sequence). The CDR3 length is 15 residues. CDR3 region: CASSPPLGANEKLFF. CDR3 nucleotide sequence: TGTGCCAGCAGCCCACCCCTGGGAGCTAATGAAAAACTGTTTTTT.

This clonotype has at least ten counts. The chain uses TRBV3-1 and TRBJ1-1; D unresolved. Deletions cut 7 bases from V and 1 base from J, with 19 bases between. CDR1 is LGHDT and CDR2 is YNNKEL in the germline V gene (reference sequence). This CDR3 spans 16 amino acids. CDR3 residues: CASIPARYSGNTEAFF. CDR3 bases: TGTGCCAGCATCCCAGCCCGGTATTCTGGGAACACTGAAGCTTTCTTT.

This clonotype occurred many times. The gene calls are TRBV18 and TRBJ2-5; 8 bases agree with TRBD2. This CDR3 region has 17 residues. Germline values: CDR1 KGHSH, CDR2 LQKENI. Unmatched junction bases numbered 15, after V lost 4 bases and J lost 5 bases. Here the CDR3 reads CASSQRGVAGGSETQYF. CDR3 DNA sequence: TGTGCCAGCTCACAACGGGGAGTGGCGGGAGGTTCGGAGACCCAGTACTTC.

In this sample, this clonotype turned up a few times. The rearrangement joins TRBV4-1 to TRBJ2-5; no reliable D call. The germline gives CDR1 MGHRA, CDR2 YSYEKL. V was clipped by 7 bases and J by 2 bases, with 17 bases between them. The CDR3 covers 15 residues. This chain's CDR3 is CASTRSSAAQETQYF. CDR3 sequence (DNA): TGCGCCAGCACAAGAAGCTCGGCAGCTCAAGAGACCCAGTACTTC.

This clonotype was counted between two and nine times. V usage is TRBV4-2 and J usage is TRBJ2-3, with TRBD1 identical over 11 bases. This CDR3 spans 17 amino acids. Germline V gene lookup returns CDR1 LGHNA and CDR2 YNFKEQ. The J segment lost 7 bases and the V segment lost 4 bases, leaving 13 bases of the junction unmatched. This CDR3 is CASSLGTGQGAGNTQYF. The CDR3 region has the DNA TGTGCCAGCAGCCTGGGAACCGGACAGGGGGCTGGCAATACGCAGTATTTT.

This clonotype came up a few times. The V call is TRBV18, the J call TRBJ2-7, with D tentatively TRBD2 (6 bases). V lost 6 bases, J lost 2 bases, and 11 bases lay in between. CDR3 length equals 13 residues. Looked up from germline, CDR1 is KGHSH and CDR2 is LQKENI. The CDR3 region has the DNA TGTGCCAGCTCGGGTGGCGGGACCTACGAGCAGTACTTC. This sequence encodes CASSGGGTYEQYF.

This clonotype was detected a few times. The chain has TRBV5-4 and TRBJ2-7; D is ambiguous. Trimming stripped 0 bases from V and 7 bases from J, with 11 bases between. CDR1 SGHNT and CDR2 YYREEE come from the germline V gene (reference sequence). This CDR3 region has 13 residues. The CDR3 DNA reads TGTGCCAGCAGCTTGGGGGGATCCACGGAGCAGTACTTC. As protein: CASSLGGSTEQYF. Full variable domain (remainder filled in from reference TRBV5-4 and TRBJ2-7): ETGVTQSPTHLIKTRGQQVTLRCSSQSGHNTVSWYQQALGQGPQFIFQYYREEENGRGNFPPRFSGLQFPNYSSELNVNALELDDSALYLCASSLGGSTEQYFGPGTRLTVT.

This clonotype was found many times. The rearrangement uses TRBV19 and TRBJ2-3; D is perhaps TRBD1 (5 bases). With 3 bases removed from V and 4 bases from J, the gap between germline ends came to 14 bases. The CDR3 loop spans 15 amino acids. Germline V gene sequence: CDR1 LNHDA, CDR2 SQIVND (reference sequence). Here the CDR3 DNA reads TGTGCCAGTAGTATGGAGAAGACAGCCCCAGATACGCAGTATTTT. Protein: CASSMEKTAPDTQYF. Full variable domain (outside the CDR3, taken from reference TRBV19 and TRBJ2-3): DGGITQSPKYLFRKEGQNVTLSCEQNLNHDAMYWYRQDPGQGLRLIYYSQIVNDFQKGDIAEGYSVSREKKESFPLTVTSAQKNPTAFYLCASSMEKTAPDTQYFGPGTRLTVL.

The chain couples TRBV10-3 to TRBJ2-3; the D is unclear. Germline CDR1 is ENHRY and CDR2 is SYGVKD. The germline V and J ends were trimmed by 8 bases and 2 bases, with 26 bases remaining between them. The CDR3 has 18 amino acids. As DNA, the CDR3 is TGTGCCATCGGACCGACAACTTTAGCCCTCCAAGTCACAGATACGCAGTATTTT. Encoded protein: CAIGPTTLALQVTDTQYF.

This clonotype was seen at least ten times. The chain carries TRBV20-1 and TRBJ2-1; TRBD2 matches 10 bases. This CDR3 region has 16 residues. CDR1 DFQATT and CDR2 SNEGSKA come from the germline V gene (reference sequence). Losses at the gene ends were 6 bases for V and 5 bases for J; bases not matched to a gene: 13. CDR3 coding DNA: TGCAGTGCGAAAAGGGCTAGCGGGAGTCGGGACAATGAGCAGTTCTTC. Amino acids: CSAKRASGSRDNEQFF.

The table lists this clonotype with many counts. V is TRBV7-2 and J is TRBJ2-3; the match to TRBD1 covers 9 bases. V shed 3 bases, J shed 4 bases, and the junction held 8 bases outside the gene matches. CDR1 and CDR2 (germline): SGHTA, FQGNSA. The CDR3 extends over 16 amino acids. The CDR3 spells CASSFPGTGSADTQYF. The CDR3 bases are TGTGCCAGCAGCTTTCCCGGGACAGGGTCGGCAGATACGCAGTATTTT. The whole variable domain, remainder taken from reference TRBV7-2 and TRBJ2-3, is GAGVSQSPSNKVTEKGKDVELRCDPISGHTALYWYRQSLGQGLEFLIYFQGNSAPDKSGLPSDRFSAERTGGSVSTLTIQRTQQEDSAVYLCASSFPGTGSADTQYFGPGTRLTVL.

The gene calls are TRBV2 and TRBJ1-1; 9 nucleotides line up with TRBD1. Germline lookup yields CDR1 SNHLY and CDR2 FYNNEI. Germline trimming cut 10 bases from V and 0 bases from J; bases unmatched to any gene: 6. CDR3 length: 14 residues. The CDR3, as DNA: TGTGCCACCGGGACAGGGCTCATGAACACTGAAGCTTTCTTT. Translation: CATGTGLMNTEAFF.

The chain links TRBV20-1 to TRBJ1-5; 10 nucleotides match TRBD1. This CDR3 comprises 14 residues. J was trimmed by 7 bases and V by 4 bases; bases with no gene match: 7. Germline CDR1 reads DFQATT; CDR2 reads SNEGSKA (reference sequence). CDR3 nucleotide sequence: TGCAGTGCTACCCCCGGGACAGGGGACCAGCCCCAGCATTTT. This sequence encodes CSATPGTGDQPQHF.

This clonotype was counted many times. V usage is TRBV29-1 and J usage is TRBJ1-3, with D perhaps TRBD1 (5 bases). This CDR3 has 13 residues. V was pared by 3 bases and J by 3 bases, with 9 bases between. CDR1 SQVTM and CDR2 ANQGSEA come from the germline V gene. CDR3 sequence: CSVDRGGGNTIYF. For the CDR3, the DNA is TGCAGCGTTGATCGCGGGGGTGGAAACACCATATATTTT.

This clonotype was observed a few times. V is TRBV20-1 and J is TRBJ1-5; tentatively, D is TRBD1 (6 bases). The V and J ends lost 4 bases and 6 bases respectively, with 16 bases between them. This CDR3 comprises 14 residues. CDR1 DFQATT and CDR2 SNEGSKA come from the germline V gene (reference sequence). The CDR3 sequence: CSAIITGLRQPQHF. CDR3 sequence (DNA): TGCAGTGCTATTATAACAGGGTTGCGTCAGCCCCAGCATTTT.

The chain recombines TRBV12-3 or TRBV12-4 with TRBJ1-3, with unresolved D. V shed 2 bases and J shed 4 bases, with 9 bases lying between them. The CDR3 loop spans 14 amino acids. The CDR3 spells CASSLRVAGNTIYF. CDR3 DNA: TGTGCCAGCAGTTTACGGGTCGCGGGAAACACCATATATTTT.

The rearrangement joins TRBV29-1 to TRBJ2-3, with D tentatively TRBD2 (7 bases). The V gene's germline CDR1 is SQVTM and CDR2 ANQGSEA. Trimming took off 7 bases at V and 5 bases at J, with 25 bases between the two ends. CDR3 length equals 16 residues. The CDR3 region has the DNA TGCAGCGCGTCCATGGGGGGCGGGAGCCTGGGAGATACGCAGTATTTT. Residues: CSASMGGGSLGDTQYF.

The rearrangement uses TRBV10-3 and TRBJ2-1, with D perhaps TRBD1 (5 bases). Germline V gene lookup returns CDR1 ENHRY and CDR2 SYGVKD. This CDR3 is built from 14 residues. V was clipped by 0 bases and J by 6 bases, with 9 bases between them. CDR3 region: CAISESRQSNEQFF. The CDR3 nucleotides are TGTGCCATCAGTGAGTCCCGACAGAGCAATGAGCAGTTCTTC.